Listed below are T cell receptor beta chains from one sample, sequenced in a study of blood T cell repertoires in COVID-19. The method was immunoSEQ multiplex PCR; TCRdb's version includes in-frame clones alone and lacks a portion of them. The sample has a few hundred thousand clones, about 91% seen once; the top ten hold around an eighth. The specimen was peripheral blood. The receptors were sampled from a woman between 50 and 59 years old with COVID-19, enrolled during active disease. Both conserved end residues are part of each CDR3. The D gene is left open where the match is weak. Expanded clones get a size class; other rows say once, few or many, or leave the size out.

TRBD1,TRBV2,TRBJ1-5,.,TGTGCCAGCAGTGAATACAGGGGAAGCAATCAGCCCCAGCATTTT,CASSEYRGSNQPQHF
TRBD1,TRBV28,TRBJ1-2,.,TGTGCCAGCCTCCGTGGGACAGCCTATGGCTACACCTTC,CASLRGTAYGYTF
TRBD1,TRBV24-1,TRBJ2-3,.,TGTGCCACCAGTGATCGACAGGGTTCAGATACGCAGTATTTT,CATSDRQGSDTQYF
.,TRBV7-2,TRBJ2-3,.,TGTGCCAGCAGCTTAGAATCGTCTAGCACAGATACGCAGTATTTT,CASSLESSSTDTQYF
.,TRBV6-1,TRBJ1-5,once,TGTGCCAGCAGTGAACGCGGGGGCTGGCAGCCCCAGCATTTT,CASSERGGWQPQHF
.,TRBV18,TRBJ1-2,.,TGTGCCAGCTCTTCATGGAGCCCCGATGGCTACACCTTC,CASSSWSPDGYTF
.,TRBV18,TRBJ1-4,.,TGTGCCAGCTCACCAGAGGCGGCCAGTAAAAAACTGTTTTTT,CASSPEAASKKLFF
TRBD1,TRBV2,TRBJ1-1,.,TGTGCCAGCAGGAGGACAGGGGGCGAGAACACTGAAGCTTTCTTT,CASRRTGGENTEAFF
.,TRBV7-9,TRBJ1-3,few,TGTGCCAGCACGGAGAGGACTGACACCATATATTTT,CASTERTDTIYF
.,TRBV5-6,TRBJ2-7,.,TGTGCCAGCAGCTTTTCAGGGGTTGACTACGAGCAGTACTTC,CASSFSGVDYEQYF
TRBD1,TRBV7-2,TRBJ1-2,.,TGTGCCAGCAGCTCCTACAGGGGAACCAACTATGGCTACACCTTC,CASSSYRGTNYGYTF
.,TRBV6-5,TRBJ2-4,.,TGTGCCAGCAGAACAGGGTATGGCCCCAAAAACATTCAGTACTTC,CASRTGYGPKNIQYF
.,TRBV5-6,TRBJ2-1,.,TGTGCCAGCAGGTACTCGTCTGGCGGTGAGCAGTTCTTC,CASRYSSGGEQFF
.,TRBV30,TRBJ1-5,.,TGTGCCTGGAGTCTAGGCGTAGGGGCATATAGCAATCAGCCCCAGCATTTT,CAWSLGVGAYSNQPQHF
TRBD2,TRBV4-1,TRBJ2-3,.,TGCGCCAGCAGCCAGGGTAGCGGGGGCCGGAATACGCAGTATTTT,CASSQGSGGRNTQYF
.,TRBV5-1,TRBJ2-5,.,TGCGCCAGCAGCGGACAGTCCCAAGAGACCCAGTACTTC,CASSGQSQETQYF
TRBD1,TRBV7-2,TRBJ2-2,once,TGTGCCAGCAGTCCGACAGGGGGCTTGTTAGGGGAGCTGTTTTTT,CASSPTGGLLGELFF
TRBD2,TRBV4-1,TRBJ2-1,.,TGCGCCAGCAGCCCAGCCCCGCGGGGGGGCAGGAATGAGCAGTTCTTC,CASSPAPRGGRNEQFF
.,TRBV13,TRBJ1-2,.,TGTGCCAGCAGCTTAGAAGCCGGGGGCTATGGCTACACCTTC,CASSLEAGGYGYTF
.,TRBV18,TRBJ2-6,.,TGTGCCAGCTCACCCCAGGGTGCTGGGGCCAACGTCCTGACTTTC,CASSPQGAGANVLTF